The rows below give T cell receptor beta chains drawn from one sample of a study of T cell repertoires in cytomegalovirus infection. In TCRdb, the reads were re-called with MiXCR into one record per CDR3 protein. In the table there are roughly 280,000 distinct CDR3 sequences, roughly 13% of which are singletons. The specimen was PBMCs. These receptors were obtained from a human donor in good health (CMV status not recorded). Some clones in this sample may be carry-over from other donors' samples. CDR3s leave out the opening cysteine and the closing phenylalanine or tryptophan.

TRBJ2-7 TRBV7-2 ASSSSGQGYEQY
TRBJ2-5 TRBV2 ASRGQSPRETQY
TRBJ1-5 TRBV6-2/TRBV6-3 ASSPRGPDSNQPQH
TRBJ1-1 TRBV7-2 ASSPQVGTEAF
TRBJ2-1 TRBV7-9 ASRSPGEDEQF
TRBJ1-1 TRBV18 ASSADPNTEAF
TRBJ2-1 TRBV4-1 ASSQIGGTAEQF
TRBJ1-1 TRBV15 ATSRDLGLGYTEAF
TRBJ2-7 TRBV14 ASSQAWEGARWEQY
TRBJ2-3 TRBV29-1 SVMGTSGGVDTQY
TRBJ2-4 TRBV10-3 AISEGAKNIQY
TRBJ1-5 TRBV7-9 ASSLDRTGGGQPQH
TRBJ2-3 TRBV20-1 SARKTGSVADTQY
TRBJ1-1 TRBV10-2 ASNRGFRDTEAF
TRBJ2-7 TRBV6-6 ASSYSPGTSPGEQY
TRBJ1-2 TRBV7-2 ASSLLGDLNGYT
TRBJ1-1 TRBV7-6 ASSLDLDNTEAF
TRBJ2-7 TRBV28 ASSLCPAY
TRBJ1-6 TRBV5-1 ASSLATGDGPPLH
TRBJ2-1 TRBV6-2/TRBV6-3 ASSATRNEQF
TRBJ1-2 TRBV7-9 ASSLIPTGLGYT
TRBJ1-1 TRBV6-2/TRBV6-3 ASLDVSSGQAF
TRBJ2-1 TRBV20-1 SASGTNRPGGQF
TRBJ1-1 TRBV27 ASSPQWGSAEAF
TRBJ2-7 TRBV19 ASSIAFAEEQY
TRBJ2-1 TRBV6-2/TRBV6-3 ASRPRTSGRLNEQF
TRBJ2-2 TRBV25-1 ASSEFGDGELF
TRBJ2-3 TRBV7-2 ASSPHPGTITQY
TRBJ1-6 TRBV11-2 ASRVGVRSPLH